These 26 T cell receptor beta chains were all obtained from the same sample, sequenced in a study of cytomegalovirus exposure and HLA in healthy donors (dated by TCRdb to the late 2010s). The library came from the immunoSEQ multiplex PCR assay. For the multiplex PCR, a mixture combining 60 forward primers for TCR Vbeta segments and 13 reverse primers for TCR Jbeta segments was used. TCRdb stores this immuneACCESS table with in-frame sequences only. Part of the clones is absent; in the studies checked, under half of the shortfall reflects unresolved V genes, and no reason is known for the rest. For this sample there are approximately 100,000 clones; about 78% appear just once. The top ten hold approximately 12% of the sample. Sequencing was carried out using PBMCs. The receptors shown here come from a woman in her 40s in good health and CMV-seropositive.

The chain has TRBV30 and TRBJ2-1, with 10 positions matching TRBD1. V dropped 7 bases and J dropped 4; count of bases not matched to a gene: 19. This CDR3 region has 18 residues. Germline V CDR1 and CDR2: GTSNPN, SVGIG (reference sequence). In DNA form, the CDR3 reads TGTGCCTTGGAGGCTGGGGGAAGGACAGGGGGTTTATACAATGAGCAGTTCTTC. Its translation: CALEAGGRTGGLYNEQFF.

The V and J genes are TRBV6-5 and TRBJ2-5; 11 bases align to TRBD2. Trimming cost V 6 bases and J 5 bases; bases outside gene matches: 5. CDR1 is MNHEY, CDR2 SVGAGI, per germline. The CDR3 covers 14 residues. CDR3 bases: TGTGCCAGCAGCTTACTAGCGGGGGTGGAGACCCAGTACTTC. Protein sequence: CASSLLAGVETQYF.

The chain links TRBV5-8 to TRBJ2-7; tentative D call: TRBD1 (6 bases). The CDR3 has 14 residues. V was shortened by 4 bases and J by 2 bases, with 13 bases between the two germline ends. Germline V gene sequence: CDR1 SGHTS, CDR2 YDEGEE. The CDR3 sequence: CASSLTRDTYEQYF. CDR3 DNA: TGTGCCAGCAGCCTGACCCGGGACACCTACGAGCAGTACTTC.

This clone was detected once. This sequence joins TRBV7-6 and TRBJ1-1; a weak D match, TRBD1 (6 bases). Germline CDR1 SGHVS, CDR2 FNYEAQ. V lost 3 bases, J lost 3 bases, and 14 bases lay in between. The CDR3 covers 15 residues. DNA of the CDR3: TGTGCCAGCAGCTTGGAAACAGGGCGCGACACTGAAGCTTTCTTT. It translates to CASSLETGRDTEAFF.

The rearrangement uses TRBV18 and TRBJ1-6, with 8 bases fitting TRBD1. The CDR3 spans 16 residues. Germline V CDR1 and CDR2: KGHSH, LQKENI. V dropped 1 base and J dropped 9; count of bases not matched to a gene: 8. The CDR3 reads CASSPQGPGGSSPLHF. The CDR3 region has the DNA TGTGCCAGCTCACCACAAGGGCCAGGGGGCTCTTCACCCCTCCACTTT.

The chain links TRBV5-1 to TRBJ1-2, with 12 positions matching TRBD1. J lost 7 bases, V lost 2 bases, and 6 bases had no gene match. CDR3 length: 15 residues. Germline V gene sequence: CDR1 SGHRS, CDR2 YFSETQ. The CDR3 protein is CASSLGTGGAGGYTF. The DNA for the CDR3 is TGCGCCAGCAGCTTAGGGACAGGGGGCGCGGGTGGCTACACCTTC.

A few counts support this clone. V is TRBV6-5 and J is TRBJ1-2, with 7 bases identical to TRBD1. The ends lost 2 bases at V and 8 bases at J; junction bases unmatched: 11. The CDR3 sequence is 15 residues long. Germline values: CDR1 MNHEY, CDR2 SVGAGI. The CDR3 sequence: CASSYPGGPTRGYTF. The DNA of the CDR3 is TGTGCCAGCAGTTACCCAGGGGGGCCCACACGAGGCTACACCTTC.

This chain links TRBV4-1 with TRBJ2-7, with 11 positions matching TRBD2. CDR3 length: 16 residues. Germline V lookup: CDR1 MGHRA, CDR2 YSYEKL. V lost 4 bases to trimming and J lost 3 bases; unmatched junction nucleotides: 8. CDR3 region: CASSRGLAGGLYEQYF. The DNA of the CDR3 is TGCGCCAGCAGCCGCGGTCTAGCGGGGGGCCTCTACGAGCAGTACTTC.

This clone has a handful of counts. The chain uses TRBV27 and TRBJ2-5, with TRBD1 as a possible D gene (6 bases). The length of the CDR3 is 14 residues. Germline V lookup: CDR1 MNHEY, CDR2 SMNVEV (reference sequence). V was trimmed by 6 bases and J by 3 bases, leaving 14 bases between them. The CDR3 region is CASSPWTEKETQYF. CDR3 bases: TGTGCCAGCAGCCCTTGGACAGAGAAAGAGACCCAGTACTTC.

The rearrangement uses TRBV18 and TRBJ2-7, with TRBD2 matching over 8 bases. Germline V CDR1 and CDR2: KGHSH, LQKENI. The CDR3 contains 15 residues. The V and J ends lost 0 bases and 8 bases, in that order; junction bases with no gene match: 9. CDR3 sequence: CASSPPGRVGLKQYF. The CDR3 coding sequence is TGTGCCAGCTCACCACCCGGGAGGGTGGGTTTAAAGCAGTACTTC.

This clone was found a few times. The J gene is TRBJ2-5, the V gene TRBV7-8; tentatively, D is TRBD1 (5 bases). Germline CDR1 and CDR2: SGHVS and FQNEAQ. The V end was cut by 7 bases, the J end by 0 bases, with 12 bases between. This CDR3 has 14 residues. The CDR3 protein is CASTEQDHQETQYF. In DNA, the CDR3 is TGTGCCAGCACTGAACAGGACCACCAAGAGACCCAGTACTTC.

This clone showed up just a few times. This chain uses TRBV27 with TRBJ2-7; 8 bases agree with TRBD1. Germline V lookup: CDR1 MNHEY, CDR2 SMNVEV (reference sequence). V lost 5 bases and J lost 2; bases outside the gene matches: 11. CDR3 length equals 16 residues. CDR3: CASSGTGTGLPYEQYF. Written as DNA, the CDR3 is TGTGCCAGCAGTGGCACCGGGACAGGTCTCCCCTACGAGCAGTACTTC.

The genes are TRBV11-2 and TRBJ2-7; D perhaps matches TRBD1 (6 bases). CDR1 is SGHAT, CDR2 FQNNGV, per germline. Between the trimmed V and J ends, which lost 2 bases and 5 bases, there was a span of 10 bases. This CDR3 comprises 13 residues. CDR3 nucleotide sequence: TGTGCCAGCAGCTTATCCCCAGGGGACGAGCAGTACTTC. Translating it yields CASSLSPGDEQYF.

This chain joins TRBV4-2 and TRBJ2-5; tentative D call: TRBD2 (5 bases). The germline V gene has CDR1 LGHNA and CDR2 YNFKEQ. The CDR3 spans 14 residues. Trimming cost V 1 base and J 5 bases, with 11 bases left between them. The CDR3 DNA follows: TGTGCCAGCAGCCAAGGCCAGGAGCGGGAGACCCAGTACTTC. Amino acid sequence: CASSQGQERETQYF.

The chain has TRBV18 and TRBJ2-5, with 8 nucleotides matching TRBD1. Trimming at V came to 0 bases and at J to 5 bases, leaving 5 bases not matched to a gene. This CDR3 comprises 15 residues. Germline loops: CDR1 KGHSH, CDR2 LQKENI. The CDR3 DNA reads TGTGCCAGCTCACCACCGGACAGGGTGGGGGAGACCCAGTACTTC. This translates into CASSPPDRVGETQYF.

The V call is TRBV7-9, the J call TRBJ2-7, with 9 bases fitting TRBD1. V lost 5 bases to trimming and J lost 2 bases; unmatched junction nucleotides: 13. Germline V CDR1 and CDR2: SEHNR, FQNEAQ (reference sequence). This CDR3 comprises 17 residues. CDR3 in amino acids: CASSRPPSGQGTYEQYF. The CDR3 DNA sequence: TGTGCCAGCAGCCGGCCTCCTAGCGGACAGGGGACCTACGAGCAGTACTTC. Using reference TRBV7-9 and TRBJ2-7 for the parts outside the CDR3, the full variable domain is DTGVSQNPRHKITKRGQNVTFRCDPISEHNRLYWYRQTLGQGPEFLTYFQNEAQLEKSRLLSDRFSAERPKGSFSTLEIQRTEQGDSAMYLCASSRPPSGQGTYEQYFGPGTRLTVT.

The chain recombines TRBV9 with TRBJ2-1, with TRBD1 matching 7 bases. Germline V gene sequence: CDR1 SGDLS, CDR2 YYNGEE. J was trimmed by 4 bases and V by 7 bases; bases with no gene match: 11. The CDR3 is made up of 15 amino acids. CDR3 amino acids: CASSLGQRPYNEQFF. The CDR3 DNA sequence: TGTGCCAGCTCTCTGGGACAGCGACCGTACAATGAGCAGTTCTTC.

The genes are TRBV14 and TRBJ1-2; no definite D call. The germline V and J ends were trimmed by 1 base and 4 bases, with 7 bases remaining between them. The CDR3 is 13 residues long. From germline, CDR1 is SGHDN and CDR2 FVKESK. The CDR3 loop reads CASSQGHIYGYTF. CDR3 bases: TGTGCCAGCAGCCAAGGACACATCTATGGCTACACCTTC.

J is TRBJ2-3 and V is TRBV28; perhaps TRBD1 as D (6 bases). In germline, CDR1 is MDHEN, CDR2 SYDVKM. The germline V and J ends were trimmed by 5 bases and 3 bases, with 9 bases remaining between them. The CDR3 loop spans 13 amino acids. The CDR3 spells CASSPTGTDTQYF. The CDR3 DNA is TGTGCCAGCAGTCCCACAGGGACAGATACGCAGTATTTT.

This clone was detected only a few times. The chain couples TRBV6-1 to TRBJ2-3; no clear D. The germline V and J ends were trimmed by 6 bases and 0 bases, with 16 bases remaining between them. This CDR3 is 16 amino acids long. Per the germline V gene, CDR1 is MNHNS and CDR2 is SASEGT. CDR3 DNA: TGTGCCAGCAGAGAAACAGTACACCCAAGCACAGATACGCAGTATTTT. This translates into CASRETVHPSTDTQYF.

V usage is TRBV5-4 and J usage is TRBJ1-6, with 8 positions matching TRBD1. The germline CDR1 and CDR2 sequences are SGHNT and YYREEE (reference sequence). The CDR3 is 15 amino acids. The V and J ends lost 0 bases and 10 bases, in that order; junction bases with no gene match: 6. The CDR3 protein is CASSLGTGWESPLHF. CDR3 coding DNA: TGTGCCAGCAGCTTGGGGACAGGGTGGGAATCACCCCTCCACTTT. Combining the CDR3 with reference TRBV5-4 and TRBJ1-6 gives the whole variable domain ETGVTQSPTHLIKTRGQQVTLRCSSQSGHNTVSWYQQALGQGPQFIFQYYREEENGRGNFPPRFSGLQFPNYSSELNVNALELDDSALYLCASSLGTGWESPLHFGNGTRLTVT.

This chain connects TRBV19 to TRBJ1-3; possibly TRBD1 for D (5 bases). Germline lookup yields CDR1 LNHDA and CDR2 SQIVND (reference sequence). The CDR3 is 14 residues long. With 7 bases removed from V and 0 bases from J, the gap between germline ends came to 10 bases. The CDR3 DNA follows: TGTGCCAGTACCCTGGGGCCCTCTGGAAACACCATATATTTT. Protein: CASTLGPSGNTIYF.

The chain recombines TRBV5-6 with TRBJ1-2; TRBD1 agrees at 9 bases. This CDR3 has 15 residues. CDR1 is SGHDT, CDR2 YYEEEE, per germline. Trimming at V came to 3 bases and at J to 4 bases, leaving 7 bases not matched to a gene. Here the CDR3 reads CASSSRTGAAYGYTF. CDR3 nucleotides: TGTGCCAGCAGCTCCAGGACAGGGGCCGCCTATGGCTACACCTTC.

This chain joins TRBV30 and TRBJ2-7; D possibly corresponds to TRBD1 (6 bases). This CDR3 region has 13 residues. The V gene lost 0 bases and the J gene lost 2 bases, with 8 bases spanning the gap. Germline assignment: CDR1 GTSNPN and CDR2 SVGIG (reference sequence). CDR3 nucleotide sequence: TGTGCCTGGAGTGTGGGACAAACCTACGAGCAGTACTTC. Its protein is CAWSVGQTYEQYF.

The chain carries TRBV12-5 and TRBJ2-7; D perhaps matches TRBD2 (5 bases). V was cut by 1 base and J by 3 bases, with 7 bases left in between. Germline-derived CDR1 and CDR2 are LGHNT and FRNRAP. The CDR3 runs 13 residues. The CDR3 nucleotides are TGTGCTAGTGGTTTGGGGGAGAACTACGAGCAGTACTTC. It translates to CASGLGENYEQYF.

The chain joins TRBV5-4 to TRBJ1-2; D is possibly TRBD1 (6 bases). The germline V and J ends were trimmed by 1 base and 7 bases, with 23 bases remaining between them. This CDR3 is 17 amino acids long. Germline CDR1 SGHNT, CDR2 YYREEE (reference sequence). The CDR3 bases are TGTGCCAGCAGCTTGCCAGGGGCCGAAAGGGAAACTCGTGGCTACACCTTC. Protein sequence: CASSLPGAERETRGYTF. Full variable domain (remainder filled in from reference TRBV5-4 and TRBJ1-2): ETGVTQSPTHLIKTRGQQVTLRCSSQSGHNTVSWYQQALGQGPQFIFQYYREEENGRGNFPPRFSGLQFPNYSSELNVNALELDDSALYLCASSLPGAERETRGYTFGSGTRLTVV.